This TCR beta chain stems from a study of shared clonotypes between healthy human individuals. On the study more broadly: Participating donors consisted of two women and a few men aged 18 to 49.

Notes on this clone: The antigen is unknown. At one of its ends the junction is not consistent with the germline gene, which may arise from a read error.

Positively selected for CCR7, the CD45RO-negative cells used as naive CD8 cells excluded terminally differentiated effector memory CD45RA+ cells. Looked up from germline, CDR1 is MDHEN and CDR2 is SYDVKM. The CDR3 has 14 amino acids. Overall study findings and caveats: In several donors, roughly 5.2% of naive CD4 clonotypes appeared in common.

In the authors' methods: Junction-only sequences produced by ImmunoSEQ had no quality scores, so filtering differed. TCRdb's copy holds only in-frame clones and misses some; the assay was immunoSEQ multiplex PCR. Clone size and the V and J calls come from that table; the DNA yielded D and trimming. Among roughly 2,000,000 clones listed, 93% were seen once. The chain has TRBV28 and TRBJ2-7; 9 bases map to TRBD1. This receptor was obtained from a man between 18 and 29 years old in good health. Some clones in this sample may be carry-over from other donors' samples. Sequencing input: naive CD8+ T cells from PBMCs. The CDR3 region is CASSFPGQGQWDHF. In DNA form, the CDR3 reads TGTGCCAGCAGTTTCCCGGGACAGGGCCAATGGGATCACTTC.